The 18 T cell receptor beta chains below all came from one sample that was sequenced in a study of T cells expressing NK-cell markers. TCRdb reprocessed the 5' RACE reads; each CDR3 protein has one entry and no DNA is given. The sample holds about 150,000 distinct CDR3 sequences. The sequenced sample was blood T cells: a sorted CD56 or NKG2C T cell subset, CD4+ or CD8+ T cells, or bulk PBMC T cells (not recorded which). These TCRs come from a man aged 18-30 years in good health.

V gene TRBV27 combines with J gene TRBJ2-2. CDR3 size: 15 residues. In germline, CDR1 is MNHEY, CDR2 SMNVEV (reference sequence). The CDR3 reads CASRVLGQYTGELFF.

The J gene is TRBJ1-5, the V gene TRBV15; TCRdb designates TRBD1, a call that cannot be tested without DNA. CDR1 and CDR2 from the germline V gene are LNHNV and YYDKDF (reference sequence). The CDR3 loop spans 15 amino acids. CDR3 region: CATSRDLGEGQPQHF. The full variable domain, in which reference TRBV15 and TRBJ1-5 provide the parts outside the CDR3, is DAMVIQNPRYQVTQFGKPVTLSCSQTLNHNVMYWYQQKSSQAPKLLFHYYDKDFNNEADTPDNFQSRRPNTSFCFLDIRSPGLGDTAMYLCATSRDLGEGQPQHFGDGTRLSIL.

This chain links TRBV7-9 with TRBJ2-1; TCRdb's assignment of TRBD1 cannot be checked, as there is no DNA. The CDR3 spans 16 residues. Looked up from germline, CDR1 is SEHNR and CDR2 is FQNEAQ (reference sequence). The CDR3 here is CASSLGRGDRYNEQFF.

V is TRBV19 and J is TRBJ2-3; TCRdb reports TRBD2, a call that lacks DNA to check it against. The germline V gene has CDR1 LNHDA and CDR2 SQIVND (reference sequence). There are 19 residues in the CDR3. CDR3 sequence reads: CASSIGPFLAGGPSDTQYF.

The chain couples TRBV30 to TRBJ1-2. Germline CDR1 is GTSNPN and CDR2 is SVGIG (reference sequence). The CDR3 contains 12 residues. CDR3 in amino acids: CAWSVGEYGYTF.

The chain has TRBV20-1 and TRBJ2-1; TCRdb designates TRBD2, a call that cannot be tested without DNA. The CDR3 sequence is 13 residues long. Germline V gene lookup returns CDR1 DFQATT and CDR2 SNEGSKA (reference sequence). CDR3 in amino acids: CSARDTDYSDQFF.

J is TRBJ2-5 and V is TRBV6-1. Germline-derived CDR1 and CDR2 are MNHNS and SASEGT. This CDR3 has 13 residues. CDR3 residues: CASSDWRQETQYF.

The V and J genes are TRBV7-6 and TRBJ2-7; TCRdb calls TRBD2, which cannot be checked without DNA. This CDR3 contains 14 residues. Germline CDR1 is SGHVS and CDR2 is FNYEAQ. The CDR3 loop is CASSSVAGGVEQYF.

The chain employs TRBV4-3 and TRBJ2-1; TCRdb lists TRBD1, though no DNA is available to test this call. Germline CDR1 LGHNA, CDR2 YSLEER. The CDR3 sequence is 13 residues long. CDR3 amino acids: CASSQDRSHPQFF.

V usage is TRBV19 and J usage is TRBJ2-3; TCRdb designates TRBD1, a call that cannot be tested without DNA. The CDR3 has 15 amino acids. Germline CDR1 and CDR2: LNHDA and SQIVND (reference sequence). This chain's CDR3 is CASKPGDGASYTQYF.

The chain carries TRBV7-6 and TRBJ2-1. The V gene's germline CDR1 is SGHVS and CDR2 FNYEAQ. The CDR3 covers 14 residues. The CDR3 region is CASSLAGDENEQFF.

The V call is TRBV25-1, the J call TRBJ2-1; lacking DNA, the TRBD2 call made by TCRdb goes unchecked. Germline V lookup: CDR1 MGHDK, CDR2 SYGVNS. The CDR3 runs 15 residues. This CDR3 is CASSSGVGSKNEQFF.

V is TRBV2 and J is TRBJ2-7; TCRdb picks TRBD1, but there is no DNA to check that call. The CDR3 loop spans 13 amino acids. CDR1 is SNHLY and CDR2 is FYNNEI in the germline V gene. CDR3 region: CASSYSGSYEQYF.

The chain recombines TRBV18 with TRBJ2-7; TCRdb returns TRBD1, unconfirmable since there is no DNA. The germline gives CDR1 KGHSH, CDR2 LQKENI. This CDR3 is built from 16 residues. CDR3 in amino acids: CASSPEDRTTPYEQYF.

The J gene is TRBJ2-7, the V gene TRBV4-2; checking the TCRdb D call of TRBD2 is not possible without DNA. Germline CDR1 LGHNA, CDR2 YNFKEQ. This CDR3 comprises 19 residues. CDR3: CASSQALTSGRELFYEQYF.

J is TRBJ2-5 and V is TRBV30. There are 15 residues in the CDR3. Germline loops: CDR1 GTSNPN, CDR2 SVGIG (reference sequence). The CDR3 loop is CAWSGGGGFAETQYF.

The chain carries TRBV27 and TRBJ1-1; checking the TCRdb D call of TRBD1 is not possible without DNA. Looked up from germline, CDR1 is MNHEY and CDR2 is SMNVEV (reference sequence). The CDR3 runs 13 residues. CDR3: CASSLGAFTEAFF.

The chain recombines TRBV12-3 or TRBV12-4 with TRBJ2-1. This CDR3 is 15 amino acids long. CDR3 in amino acids: CASSFSVSSYNEQFF.